This T cell receptor beta chain was obtained from a study of shared clonotypes between healthy human individuals. V lost 4 bases and J 3 bases, leaving 9 bases between the germline ends. Germline CDR1 reads LGHNA; CDR2 reads YSLEER. The CDR3 is 13 amino acids. The naive CD8 population came from CD45RO-negative cells selected for CCR7, without terminally differentiated effector memory CD45RA+ cells. Profiling relied on immunoSEQ multiplex PCR, and the TCRdb table lists in-frame clones only, not all of them. The data show about 2 million clones, around 96% seen once. V is TRBV4-3 and J is TRBJ2-5; possibly TRBD2 for D (5 bases). Sequenced material: naive CD8+ T cells sorted from blood. This receptor was taken from a man aged 18 to 30 in good health. Here the CDR3 DNA reads TGCGCCAGCAGCCTCTTGGGAGAAGAGACCCAGTACTTC. This translates into CASSLLGEETQYF.